A selection of T cell receptor beta chains follows, all from one sample in a study of response to subunit inactivated influenza vaccine. TCRdb re-called the RT-PCR reads through MiXCR, storing one row per CDR3 protein. The data contain about 520,000 distinct CDR3 sequences, approximately 24% of them singletons. The material sequenced was CD4+ T cells sorted from PBMCs, taken 5 days after vaccination. These receptors were collected from a man aged 45-65 years who received an inactivated influenza vaccine. Both conserved end residues are part of each CDR3. Each record gives: J gene, V gene, D gene, clone size, CDR3 protein, CDR3 DNA. The D gene is left open where the match is weak. Rows give clone size only sometimes, using once, few, many, or a class for an expanded clone.

TRBJ2-5,TRBV5-5,-,few,CASSLDRTIQETQYF,TGTGCCAGCAGCTTGGACAGGACCATTCAAGAGACCCAGTACTTC
TRBJ1-6,TRBV6-2/TRBV6-3,-,few,CASSYSVTQNSPLHF,TGTGCCAGCAGTTACTCGGTGACTCAGAATTCACCCCTCCACTTT
TRBJ1-1,TRBV3-1,-,-,CASSQGGALEAFF,TGTGCCAGCAGCCAAGGGGGGGCCTTAGAAGCTTTCTTT
TRBJ1-1,TRBV10-3,-,few,CAISDKIGEAFF,TGTGCCATCAGTGATAAGATAGGTGAAGCTTTCTTT
TRBJ1-6,TRBV11-2,-,few,CASSLDRAAPLHF,TGTGCCAGCAGCTTAGACAGGGCAGCACCCCTCCACTTT
TRBJ2-7,TRBV5-6,-,few,CASSLGPLNSEQYF,TGTGCCAGCAGCTTGGGGCCCCTAAATTCCGAGCAGTACTTC
TRBJ1-1,TRBV12-3/TRBV12-4,-,-,CASSLWGGNTEAFF,TGTGCCAGCAGTTTATGGGGAGGGAACACTGAAGCTTTCTTT
TRBJ2-7,TRBV20-1,-,many,CSAPEMTSLSYEQYF,TGCAGTGCCCCGGAGATGACTTCCCTCTCCTACGAGCAGTACTTC
TRBJ2-7,TRBV5-1,-,-,CASSLSDLLGNYEQYF,TGCGCCAGCAGCTTGTCCGACTTATTGGGTAACTACGAGCAGTACTTC
TRBJ2-2,TRBV29-1,-,few,CSAHREGTNTGELFF,TGCAGCGCCCACCGGGAAGGGACGAACACCGGGGAGCTGTTTTTT
TRBJ1-2,TRBV12-3/TRBV12-4,TRBD1,few,CASSRDRGAGYTF,TGTGCCAGCAGTAGGGACAGGGGGGCTGGCTACACCTTC
TRBJ2-7,TRBV7-2,-,few,CASSKNLDLYEQYF,TGTGCCAGCAGCAAGAACCTGGATCTCTACGAGCAGTACTTC
TRBJ2-7,TRBV5-6,-,many,CASSLESLGQFSNEQYF,TGTGCCAGCAGCTTGGAAAGCCTAGGACAGTTTTCGAACGAGCAGTACTTC
TRBJ2-7,TRBV3-1,-,-,CASSQGAGNYEQYF,TGTGCCAGCAGCCAAGGGGCAGGAAACTACGAGCAGTACTTC
TRBJ1-1,TRBV7-9,-,-,CASSLFPRQSLNTEAFF,TGTGCCAGCAGCTTATTTCCCCGGCAGTCACTGAACACTGAAGCTTTCTTT
TRBJ2-7,TRBV4-2,TRBD2,-,CASSLVAGGPDEQYF,TGTGCCAGCAGCCTGGTAGCGGGAGGGCCAGACGAGCAGTACTTC
TRBJ2-5,TRBV3-1,-,few,CASSQRDRRKETQYF,TGTGCCAGCAGCCAACGTGACAGGAGGAAAGAGACCCAGTACTTC
TRBJ2-2,TRBV24-1,-,few,CATSDPVTGELFF,TGTGCCACCAGTGATCCTGTTACCGGGGAGCTGTTTTTT
TRBJ2-2,TRBV20-1,TRBD2,-,CSAKRGGNTGELFF,TGCAGTGCAAAGCGGGGGGGGAACACCGGGGAGCTGTTTTTT
TRBJ1-2,TRBV5-1,-,-,CASTPHGGFSGYTF,TGCGCCAGCACCCCCCATGGAGGGTTCAGTGGCTACACCTTC
TRBJ2-4,TRBV7-8,-,-,CASSPGWETKNIQYF,TGTGCCAGCAGCCCCGGGTGGGAAACCAAAAACATTCAGTACTTC
TRBJ1-1,TRBV5-1,-,-,CASSLAGTQGMNTEAFF,TGCGCCAGCAGCTTGGCCGGGACCCAAGGGATGAACACTGAAGCTTTCTTT
TRBJ1-1,TRBV5-6,-,-,CASSLAAEITAFF,TGTGCCAGCAGCTTGGCTGCTGAAATTACGGCTTTCTTT
TRBJ1-5,TRBV28,TRBD1,few,CASSPWGQANQPQHF,TGTGCCAGCAGTCCTTGGGGACAGGCCAATCAGCCCCAGCATTTT
TRBJ2-7,TRBV7-2,-,few,CASSLGQKSYEQYF,TGTGCCAGCAGCCTAGGTCAGAAATCCTACGAGCAGTACTTC
TRBJ2-7,TRBV7-9,-,-,CASSSKDRSYEQYF,TGTGCCAGCAGCTCCAAGGACAGATCTTACGAGCAGTACTTC
TRBJ1-5,TRBV30,-,few,CAWSTGLRQPQHF,TGTGCCTGGAGTACAGGGCTACGGCAGCCCCAGCATTTT
TRBJ2-5,TRBV5-1,-,few,CASSGRQYSQETQYF,TGCGCCAGCAGTGGCAGACAGTACTCCCAAGAGACCCAGTACTTC